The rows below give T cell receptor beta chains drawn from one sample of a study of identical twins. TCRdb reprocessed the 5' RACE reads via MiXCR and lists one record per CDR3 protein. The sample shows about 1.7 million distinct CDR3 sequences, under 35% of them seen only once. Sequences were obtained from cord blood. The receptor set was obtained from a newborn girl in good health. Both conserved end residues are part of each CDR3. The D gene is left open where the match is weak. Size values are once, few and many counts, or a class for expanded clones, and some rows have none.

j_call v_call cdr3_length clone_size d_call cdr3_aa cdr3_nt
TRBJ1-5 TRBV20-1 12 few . CSARFPGQPQHF TGCAGTGCTAGATTCCCCGGTCAGCCCCAGCATTTT
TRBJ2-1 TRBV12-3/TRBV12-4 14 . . CASRPGQYYNEQFF TGTGCCAGCAGGCCTGGACAGTACTACAATGAGCAGTTCTTC
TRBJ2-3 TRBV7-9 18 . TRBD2 CASSSPSGGGLSTDTQYF TGTGCCAGCAGCTCACCTAGCGGGGGTGGTTTGAGCACAGATACGCAGTATTTT
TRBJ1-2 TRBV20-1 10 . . CSAWGDGYTF TGCAGTGCGTGGGGGGATGGCTACACCTTC
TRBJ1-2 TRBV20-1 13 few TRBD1 CSAREQGNYGYTF TGCAGTGCTCGCGAACAGGGGAACTATGGCTACACCTTC
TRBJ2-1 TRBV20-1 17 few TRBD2 CSARAQGLAGGYNEQFF TGCAGTGCTAGAGCTCAGGGACTAGCGGGAGGGTACAATGAGCAGTTCTTC
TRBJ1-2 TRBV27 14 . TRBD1 CASSNRGLSYGYTF TGTGCCAGCAGTAACAGGGGATTATCTTATGGCTACACCTTC
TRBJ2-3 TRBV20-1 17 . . CSARGRLDRAATDTQYF TGCAGTGCTAGAGGCAGACTAGACCGGGCGGCCACAGATACGCAGTATTTT
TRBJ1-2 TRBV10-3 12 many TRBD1 CATGGTAYGYTF TGTGCCACCGGCGGGACAGCCTATGGCTACACCTTC
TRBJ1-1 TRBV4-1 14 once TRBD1 CASSQERTGSEAFF TGCGCCAGCAGCCAAGAGCGGACAGGGTCCGAAGCTTTCTTT
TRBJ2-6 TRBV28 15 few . CASRTAPSGANVLTF TGTGCCAGCAGAACCGCTCCATCTGGGGCCAACGTCCTGACTTTC
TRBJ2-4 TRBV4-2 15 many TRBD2 CASSQDFLVAGGQYF TGTGCCAGCAGCCAAGATTTTCTGGTAGCGGGAGGTCAGTACTTC
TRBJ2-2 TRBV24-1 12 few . CATTGNTGELFF TGTGCCACCACAGGGAACACCGGGGAGCTGTTTTTT
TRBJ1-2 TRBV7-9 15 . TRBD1 CASSSPHRGHYGYTF TGTGCCAGCAGCTCCCCGCACAGGGGGCACTATGGCTACACCTTC
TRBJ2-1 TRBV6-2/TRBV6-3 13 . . CASSPRVTGEQFF TGTGCCAGCAGTCCACGGGTAACGGGGGAGCAGTTCTTC
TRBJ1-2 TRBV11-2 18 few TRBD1 CASSLIKGTGRRRYGYTF TGTGCCAGCAGCTTAATTAAGGGGACAGGAAGGAGACGCTATGGCTACACCTTC
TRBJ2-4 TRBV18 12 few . CASSPGGDIQYF TGTGCCAGCTCACCCGGAGGGGACATTCAGTACTTC
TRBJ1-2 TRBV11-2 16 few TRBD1 CASSSLSGTGDYGYTF TGTGCCAGCAGCTCCTTATCCGGGACAGGGGACTATGGCTACACCTTC
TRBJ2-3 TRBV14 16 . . CASSHQTGASTDTQYF TGTGCCAGCAGCCATCAGACAGGAGCTAGCACAGATACGCAGTATTTT
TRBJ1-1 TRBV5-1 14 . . CASSLAGETTEAFF TGCGCCAGCAGCTTGGCAGGGGAAACCACTGAAGCTTTCTTT
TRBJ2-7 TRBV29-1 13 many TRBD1 CSVAQGDSYEQYF TGCAGCGTTGCACAGGGGGACTCCTACGAGCAGTACTTC
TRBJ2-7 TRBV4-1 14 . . CASSFRVGDNEQYF TGCGCCAGCAGCTTCAGGGTTGGGGACAATGAGCAGTACTTC
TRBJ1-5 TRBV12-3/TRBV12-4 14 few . CASSADSPNQPQHF TGTGCCAGCAGTGCAGACAGCCCGAATCAGCCCCAGCATTTT
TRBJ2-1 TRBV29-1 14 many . CSANRGALYNEQFF TGCAGCGCCAATCGGGGGGCGCTTTACAATGAGCAGTTCTTC
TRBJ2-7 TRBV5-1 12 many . CASSATLNEQYF TGCGCCAGCAGTGCGACATTAAACGAGCAGTACTTC
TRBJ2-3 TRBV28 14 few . CASTNRLWTDTQYF TGTGCCAGCACCAACCGTCTTTGGACAGATACGCAGTATTTT
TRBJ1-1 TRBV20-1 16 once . CSARDPQTPMNTEAFF TGCAGTGCTAGAGATCCCCAGACTCCCATGAACACTGAAGCTTTCTTT
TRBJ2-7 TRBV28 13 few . CASREGTTYEQYF TGTGCCAGCAGGGAGGGAACTACCTACGAGCAGTACTTC
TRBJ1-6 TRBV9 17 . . CASSVAPQSSYNSPLHF TGTGCCAGCAGCGTGGCACCTCAGAGCTCCTATAATTCACCCCTCCACTTT
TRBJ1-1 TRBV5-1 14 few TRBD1 CASSLGQGAAEAFF TGCGCCAGCAGCTTAGGACAGGGGGCGGCTGAAGCTTTCTTT
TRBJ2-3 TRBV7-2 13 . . CASSFPTPDTQYF TGTGCCAGCAGCTTCCCAACACCAGATACGCAGTATTTT
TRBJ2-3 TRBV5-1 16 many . CASSLVSGSSTDTQYF TGCGCCAGCAGCTTGGTATCCGGTTCTAGCACAGATACGCAGTATTTT
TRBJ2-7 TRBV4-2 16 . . CASSQVAGSSSYKQYF TGTGCCAGCAGCCAAGTTGCGGGATCGAGCTCCTACAAGCAGTACTTC
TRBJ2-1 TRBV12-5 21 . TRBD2 CASGLSPLQLAGGALYNEQFF TGTGCTAGTGGTTTGTCCCCCCTCCAACTAGCGGGAGGAGCCTTATACAATGAGCAGTTCTTC
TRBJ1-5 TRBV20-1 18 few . CSARGVGAGGGSNQPQHF TGCAGTGCTAGAGGTGTGGGCGCGGGAGGAGGGAGCAATCAGCCCCAGCATTTT